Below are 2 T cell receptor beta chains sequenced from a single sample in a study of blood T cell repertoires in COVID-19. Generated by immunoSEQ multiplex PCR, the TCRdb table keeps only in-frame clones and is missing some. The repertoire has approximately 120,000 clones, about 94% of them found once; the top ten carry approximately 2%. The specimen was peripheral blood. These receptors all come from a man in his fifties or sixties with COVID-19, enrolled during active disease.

Written as DNA, the CDR3 is TGCGCCAGCAGCCAAGACGTTACGGGGACCTACGAGCAGTACTTC. Translating it yields CASSQDVTGTYEQYF. The chain links TRBV4-3 to TRBJ2-7; D might be TRBD2 (5 bases). V gave up 0 bases and J gave up 2 bases, with 11 bases separating them. The CDR3 runs 15 residues. CDR1 LGHNA and CDR2 YSLEER come from the germline V gene.

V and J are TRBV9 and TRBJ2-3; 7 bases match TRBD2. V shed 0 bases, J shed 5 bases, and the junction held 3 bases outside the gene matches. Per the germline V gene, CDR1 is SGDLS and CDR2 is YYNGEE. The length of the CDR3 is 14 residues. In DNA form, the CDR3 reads TGTGCCAGCAGCGTAGGGGGGAGGGAAGATACGCAGTATTTT. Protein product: CASSVGGREDTQYF.